This is a list of T cell receptor beta chains from one sample in a study of blood T cell repertoires in COVID-19. The method was immunoSEQ multiplex PCR; TCRdb's version includes in-frame clones alone and lacks a portion of them. The sample lists 220,000 or so clones; roughly 84% were seen once. What was sequenced was PBMCs or T cells enriched from blood (not recorded which). Source of these receptors: a middle-aged woman who had recovered from COVID-19. The CDR3 runs from the conserved cysteine through the conserved F or W. D genes are given only for firm matches. For some rows the clone size is stated as once, few or many, or as a class when expanded; others skip it.

CASSLFPVGTDTQYF	TGTGCCAGCAGCTTATTTCCCGTCGGCACAGATACGCAGTATTTT	NA	once	TRBJ2-3	TRBV7-2
CSVDGLTSYNEQFF	TGCAGCGTTGATGGCTTAACCTCCTACAATGAGCAGTTCTTC	NA	few	TRBJ2-1	TRBV29-1
CASSFKGAEAFF	TGTGCCAGCAGTTTCAAAGGGGCTGAAGCTTTCTTT	NA	NA	TRBJ1-1	TRBV12-3/TRBV12-4
CASSLPPGEKLFF	TGTGCCAGCAGCCTCCCGCCGGGGGAAAAACTGTTTTTT	NA	NA	TRBJ1-4	TRBV3-1/TRBV3-2
CASSLTLRQVVETQYF	TGTGCCAGCAGCTTAACCTTGAGACAGGTCGTGGAGACCCAGTACTTC	NA	NA	TRBJ2-5	TRBV7-6
CASSGTGTQLYNEQFF	TGTGCCAGCAGCGGAACCGGGACTCAACTCTACAATGAGCAGTTCTTC	NA	NA	TRBJ2-1	TRBV9
CASSRGLAGGGSYNEQFF	TGTGCCAGCAGCCGGGGACTAGCGGGAGGGGGGTCCTACAATGAGCAGTTCTTC	TRBD2	NA	TRBJ2-1	TRBV7-8
CASSELASSEQYF	TGTGCCAGCAGTGAGTTAGCGTCGAGCGAGCAGTACTTC	NA	NA	TRBJ2-7	TRBV2
CSVAGNTEAFF	TGCAGTGTGGCGGGAAACACTGAAGCTTTCTTT	NA	NA	TRBJ1-1	TRBV20-1
CASSPRRATGTTEAFF	TGTGCCAGCAGCCCCCGCAGGGCGACAGGGACCACTGAAGCTTTCTTT	TRBD1	once	TRBJ1-1	TRBV5-4
CASSRQDPSGFGSPLHF	TGTGCCAGCAGTCGACAAGACCCCTCGGGGTTTGGTTCACCCCTCCACTTT	NA	NA	TRBJ1-6	TRBV6-6
CAITGGYGYTF	TGTGCCATCACGGGAGGGTATGGCTACACCTTC	NA	NA	TRBJ1-2	TRBV10-3
CASSWGGPLGSNQPQHF	TGTGCCAGCAGCTGGGGGGGACCCCTAGGGAGCAATCAGCCCCAGCATTTT	NA	NA	TRBJ1-5	TRBV7-9
CAISRPGTSGDNEQFF	TGTGCCATCAGCCGGCCCGGGACTAGCGGAGACAATGAGCAGTTCTTC	TRBD2	once	TRBJ2-1	TRBV10-3
CASWGIRGSGYTF	TGTGCCAGCTGGGGGATCAGGGGATCCGGCTACACCTTC	NA	NA	TRBJ1-2	TRBV18
CAISHTSGNYNEQFF	TGTGCCATCAGCCACACTAGCGGGAACTACAATGAGCAGTTCTTC	TRBD2	NA	TRBJ2-1	TRBV10-3
CASTVLAGGNEQFF	TGTGCCAGCACGGTTCTCGCGGGAGGAAATGAGCAGTTCTTC	TRBD2	NA	TRBJ2-1	TRBV2
CASSITGEREGTDTQYF	TGTGCCAGCAGCATAACCGGAGAGCGGGAGGGTACAGATACGCAGTATTTT	TRBD2	few	TRBJ2-3	TRBV5-6
CASRGTTLNYGYTF	TGTGCCAGTAGGGGGACTACACTGAACTATGGCTACACCTTC	NA	NA	TRBJ1-2	TRBV19
CASSQELAGGDSAFQYF	TGTGCCAGCAGCCAAGAACTAGCGGGAGGGGACAGTGCTTTTCAGTACTTC	TRBD2	NA	TRBJ2-4	TRBV4-2
CASAKLAEGYEQYF	TGTGCCAGCGCAAAACTAGCGGAGGGCTACGAGCAGTACTTC	TRBD2	NA	TRBJ2-7	TRBV27
CASSSGQGNTDTQYF	TGCGCCAGCAGCTCCGGACAGGGAAACACAGATACGCAGTATTTT	TRBD1	NA	TRBJ2-3	TRBV5-1
CASSDPARELNEQFF	TGTGCCAGCAGTGACCCAGCTCGGGAGTTAAATGAGCAGTTCTTC	NA	NA	TRBJ2-1	TRBV6-4
CASSWGVAGSTEAFF	TGCGCCAGCAGCTGGGGGGTGGCAGGGAGCACTGAAGCTTTCTTT	NA	few	TRBJ1-1	TRBV5-1
CASSPPRIPILLRQETQYF	TGTGCCAGCTCACCACCCCGTATACCGATACTCTTACGGCAAGAGACCCAGTACTTC	NA	NA	TRBJ2-5	TRBV18
CASSSRLAGLTDTQYF	TGTGCCAGCAGTTCCAGACTAGCGGGGCTCACAGATACGCAGTATTTT	TRBD2	NA	TRBJ2-3	TRBV27
CASRSGHTINTGELFF	TGTGCCAGCAGATCCGGACATACGATAAACACCGGGGAGCTGTTTTTT	NA	NA	TRBJ2-2	TRBV28
CASSLDRGQGGYTF	TGTGCCAGTAGTCTCGACAGGGGGCAGGGTGGCTACACCTTC	TRBD1	NA	TRBJ1-2	TRBV19
CASSENPADGYTF	TGTGCCAGCAGTGAAAATCCGGCGGATGGCTACACCTTC	NA	NA	TRBJ1-2	TRBV6-1
CAISGETGGSYGYTF	TGTGCCATCAGTGGGGAGACAGGGGGTTCCTATGGCTACACCTTC	TRBD1	NA	TRBJ1-2	TRBV10-3